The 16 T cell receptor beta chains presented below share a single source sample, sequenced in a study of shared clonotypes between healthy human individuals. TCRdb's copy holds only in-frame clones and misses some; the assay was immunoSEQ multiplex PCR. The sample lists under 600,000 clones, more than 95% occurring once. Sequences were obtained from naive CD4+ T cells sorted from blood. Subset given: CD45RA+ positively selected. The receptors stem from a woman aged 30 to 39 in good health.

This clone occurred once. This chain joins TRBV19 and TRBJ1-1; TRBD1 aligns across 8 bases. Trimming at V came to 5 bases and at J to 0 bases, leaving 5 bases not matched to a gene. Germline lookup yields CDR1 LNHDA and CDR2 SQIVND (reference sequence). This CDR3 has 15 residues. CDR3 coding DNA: TGTGCCAGTAGTGCCGACAGGGGTCTGAACACTGAAGCTTTCTTT. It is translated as CASSADRGLNTEAFF.

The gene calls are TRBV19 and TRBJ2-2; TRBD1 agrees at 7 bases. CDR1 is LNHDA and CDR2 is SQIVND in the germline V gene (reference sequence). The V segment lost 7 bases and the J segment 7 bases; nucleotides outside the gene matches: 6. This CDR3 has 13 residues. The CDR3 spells CASKGQPGGELFF. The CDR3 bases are TGTGCCAGTAAGGGACAGCCAGGCGGGGAGCTGTTTTTT. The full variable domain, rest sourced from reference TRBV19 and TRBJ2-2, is DGGITQSPKYLFRKEGQNVTLSCEQNLNHDAMYWYRQDPGQGLRLIYYSQIVNDFQKGDIAEGYSVSREKKESFPLTVTSAQKNPTAFYLCASKGQPGGELFFGEGSRLTVL.

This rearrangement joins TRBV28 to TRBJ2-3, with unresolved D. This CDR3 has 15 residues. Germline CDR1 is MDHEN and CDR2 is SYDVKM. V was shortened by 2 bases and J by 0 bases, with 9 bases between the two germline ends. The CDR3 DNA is TGTGCCAGCAGTTTACCCCCCCTAAGCACAGATACGCAGTATTTT. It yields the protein CASSLPPLSTDTQYF.

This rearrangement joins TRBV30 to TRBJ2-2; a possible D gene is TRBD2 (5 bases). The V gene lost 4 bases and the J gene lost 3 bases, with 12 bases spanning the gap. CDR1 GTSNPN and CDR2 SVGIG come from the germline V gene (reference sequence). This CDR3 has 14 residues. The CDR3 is CAWKRQEYTGELFF. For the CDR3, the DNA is TGTGCCTGGAAGCGGCAGGAGTACACCGGGGAGCTGTTTTTT.

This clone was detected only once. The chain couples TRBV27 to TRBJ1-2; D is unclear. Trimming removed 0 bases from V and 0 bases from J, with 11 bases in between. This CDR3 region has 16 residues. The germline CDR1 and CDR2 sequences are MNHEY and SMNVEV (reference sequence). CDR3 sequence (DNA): TGTGCCAGCAGTTTATCCCGGAAATTAGCTAACTATGGCTACACCTTC. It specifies CASSLSRKLANYGYTF.

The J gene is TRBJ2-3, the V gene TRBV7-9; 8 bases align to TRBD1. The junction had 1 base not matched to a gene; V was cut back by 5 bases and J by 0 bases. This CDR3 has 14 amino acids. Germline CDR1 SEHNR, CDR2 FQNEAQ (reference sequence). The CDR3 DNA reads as TGTGCCAGCAGCAGACAGGGGAGCACAGATACGCAGTATTTT. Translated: CASSRQGSTDTQYF. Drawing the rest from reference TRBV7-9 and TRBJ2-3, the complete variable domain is DTGVSQNPRHKITKRGQNVTFRCDPISEHNRLYWYRQTLGQGPEFLTYFQNEAQLEKSRLLSDRFSAERPKGSFSTLEIQRTEQGDSAMYLCASSRQGSTDTQYFGPGTRLTVL.

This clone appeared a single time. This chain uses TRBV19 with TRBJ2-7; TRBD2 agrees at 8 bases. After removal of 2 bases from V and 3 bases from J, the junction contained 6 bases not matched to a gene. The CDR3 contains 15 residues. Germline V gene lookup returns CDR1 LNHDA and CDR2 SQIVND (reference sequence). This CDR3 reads CASSISNSGVYEQYF. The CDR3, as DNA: TGTGCCAGTAGTATAAGTAATAGCGGGGTCTACGAGCAGTACTTC. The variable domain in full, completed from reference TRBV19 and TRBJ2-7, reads DGGITQSPKYLFRKEGQNVTLSCEQNLNHDAMYWYRQDPGQGLRLIYYSQIVNDFQKGDIAEGYSVSREKKESFPLTVTSAQKNPTAFYLCASSISNSGVYEQYFGPGTRLTVT.

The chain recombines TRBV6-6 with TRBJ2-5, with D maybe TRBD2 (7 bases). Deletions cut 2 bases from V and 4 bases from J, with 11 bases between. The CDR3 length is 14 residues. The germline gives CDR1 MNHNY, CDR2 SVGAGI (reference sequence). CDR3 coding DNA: TGTGCCAGCAGTTACGGGGGGGCGGGAGAGACCCAGTACTTC. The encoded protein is CASSYGGAGETQYF.

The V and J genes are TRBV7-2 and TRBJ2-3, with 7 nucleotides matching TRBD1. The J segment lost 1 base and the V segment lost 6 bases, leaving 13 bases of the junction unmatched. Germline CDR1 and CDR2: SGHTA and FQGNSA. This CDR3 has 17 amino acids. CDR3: CASRQRGPRVGTDTQYF. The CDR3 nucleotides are TGTGCCAGCAGACAAAGGGGGCCCCGGGTTGGCACAGATACGCAGTATTTT.

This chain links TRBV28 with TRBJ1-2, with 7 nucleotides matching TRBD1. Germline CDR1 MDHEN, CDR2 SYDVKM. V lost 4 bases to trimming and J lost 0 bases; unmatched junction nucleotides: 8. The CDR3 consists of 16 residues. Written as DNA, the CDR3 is TGTGCCAGCAGTTGGCTCGGGACAGACGCTAACTATGGCTACACCTTC. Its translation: CASSWLGTDANYGYTF.

CDR3 loop: CASSAREGAQGGYTF. The CDR3 bases are TGTGCCAGTAGTGCCCGGGAAGGGGCGCAGGGTGGCTACACCTTC. The chain links TRBV19 to TRBJ1-2; a weak D match, TRBD1 (5 bases). Between the trimmed V and J ends, which lost 5 bases and 7 bases, there was a span of 20 bases. This CDR3 comprises 15 residues. Looked up from germline, CDR1 is LNHDA and CDR2 is SQIVND (reference sequence).

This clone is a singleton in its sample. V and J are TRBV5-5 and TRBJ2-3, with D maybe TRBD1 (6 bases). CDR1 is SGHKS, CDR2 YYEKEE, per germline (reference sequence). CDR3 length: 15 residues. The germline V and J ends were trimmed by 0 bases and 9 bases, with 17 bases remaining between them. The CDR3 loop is CASSLDGRLGGTQYF. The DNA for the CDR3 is TGTGCCAGCAGCTTGGATGGCCGCCTAGGGGGAACGCAGTATTTT. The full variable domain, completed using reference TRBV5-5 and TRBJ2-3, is DAGVTQSPTHLIKTRGQQVTLRCSPISGHKSVSWYQQVLGQGPQFIFQYYEKEERGRGNFPDRFSARQFPNYSSELNVNALLLGDSALYLCASSLDGRLGGTQYFGPGTRLTVL.

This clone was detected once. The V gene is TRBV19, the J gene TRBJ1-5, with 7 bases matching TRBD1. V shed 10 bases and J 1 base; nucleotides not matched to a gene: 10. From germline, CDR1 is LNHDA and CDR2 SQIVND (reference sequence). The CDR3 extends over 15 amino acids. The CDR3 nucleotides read TGTGCCACCGGTGAAGGGACAGTAAGCAATCAGCCCCAGCATTTT. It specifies CATGEGTVSNQPQHF.

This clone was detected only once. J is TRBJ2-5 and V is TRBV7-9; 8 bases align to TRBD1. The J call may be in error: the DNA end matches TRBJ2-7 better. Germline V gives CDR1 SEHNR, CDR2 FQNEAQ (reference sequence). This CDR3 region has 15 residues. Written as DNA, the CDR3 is TGTGCCAGCAGCTTATCCGGGACAGGAACCTACGAGCAGTACTTC. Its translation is CASSLSGTGTYEQYF.

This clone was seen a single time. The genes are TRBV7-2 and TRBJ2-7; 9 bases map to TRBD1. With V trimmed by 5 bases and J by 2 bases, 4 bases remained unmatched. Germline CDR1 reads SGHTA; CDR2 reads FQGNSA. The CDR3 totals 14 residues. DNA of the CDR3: TGTGCCAGCAGCCGACAGGGGGTCCCCTACGAGCAGTACTTC. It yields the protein CASSRQGVPYEQYF.

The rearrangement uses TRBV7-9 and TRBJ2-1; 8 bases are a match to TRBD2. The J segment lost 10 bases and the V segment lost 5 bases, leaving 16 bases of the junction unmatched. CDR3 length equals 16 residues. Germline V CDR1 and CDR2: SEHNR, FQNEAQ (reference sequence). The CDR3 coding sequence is TGTGCCAGCAGCCAATTGGGAGCGGGAGAGGTTAACGAGCAGTTCTTC. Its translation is CASSQLGAGEVNEQFF.